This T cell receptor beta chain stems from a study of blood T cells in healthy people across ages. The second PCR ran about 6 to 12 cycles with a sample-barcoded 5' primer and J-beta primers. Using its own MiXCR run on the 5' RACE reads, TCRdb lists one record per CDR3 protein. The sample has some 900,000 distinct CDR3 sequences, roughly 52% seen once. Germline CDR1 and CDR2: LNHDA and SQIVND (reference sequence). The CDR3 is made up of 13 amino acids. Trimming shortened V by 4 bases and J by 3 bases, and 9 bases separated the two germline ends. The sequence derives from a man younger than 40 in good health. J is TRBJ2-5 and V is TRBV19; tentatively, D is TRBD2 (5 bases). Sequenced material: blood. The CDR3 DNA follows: TGTGCCAGTAGTACCACTAGGGAAGAGACCCAGTACTTC. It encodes CASSTTREETQYF.